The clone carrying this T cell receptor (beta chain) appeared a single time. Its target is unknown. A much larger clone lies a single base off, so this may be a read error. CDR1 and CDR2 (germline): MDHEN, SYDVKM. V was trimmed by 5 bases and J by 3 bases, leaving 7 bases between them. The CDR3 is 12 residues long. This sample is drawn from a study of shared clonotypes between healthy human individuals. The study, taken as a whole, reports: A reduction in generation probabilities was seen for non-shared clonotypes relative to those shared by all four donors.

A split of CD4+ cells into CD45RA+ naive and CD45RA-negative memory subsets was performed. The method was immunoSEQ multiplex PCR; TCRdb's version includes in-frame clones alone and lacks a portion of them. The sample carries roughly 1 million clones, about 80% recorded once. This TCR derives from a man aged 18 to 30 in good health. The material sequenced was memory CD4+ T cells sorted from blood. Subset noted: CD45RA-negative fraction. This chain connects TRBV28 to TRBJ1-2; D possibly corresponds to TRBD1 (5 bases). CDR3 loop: CASSGGYYGYTF. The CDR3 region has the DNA TGTGCCAGCAGTGGGGGTTACTATGGCTACACCTTC.